This TCR beta chain was profiled in a study of beta chain features in type 1 diabetes. This clone occurred once. Expressed TCRB transcripts got sequenced, as all isolated RNA was reverse transcribed. The protocol was immunoSEQ multiplex PCR, while the TCRdb copy is restricted to in-frame clones and leaves out a portion. The sample consists of hundreds of thousands of clones, around 16% of them appearing once. CDR1 LGHNA and CDR2 YNFKEQ come from the germline V gene. CDR3 length: 15 residues. This sequence was found in a man aged 18 to 29 in good health. Sequenced input: naive CD4+ T cells from blood. The rearrangement joins TRBV4-2 to TRBJ2-5; D remains unclear. The DNA end lines up better with TRBJ2-7; the J call may be wrong. CDR3 protein: CASSQGLNSLYEQYF. As DNA, the CDR3 is TGTGCCAGCAGCCAAGGACTCAACAGTCTTTACGAGCAGTACTTC.